Shown below are 12 T cell receptor beta chains from a single sample sequenced in a study of follicular helper T cells after annual influenza vaccination. Data came from immunoSEQ multiplex PCR; TCRdb stores just in-frame clones and leaves some out. This sample has fewer than 5,000 clones, with roughly 87% found just once. Time point meaning: 2014-2015 season, 7 days after vaccination. The source was CXCR5- memory CD4+ T cells sorted from blood, collected 7 days after influenza vaccination. Source of these receptors: an adult who received the influenza vaccine.

The rearrangement joins TRBV12-5 to TRBJ2-3, with D maybe TRBD2 (5 bases). Germline V gene sequence: CDR1 LGHNT, CDR2 FRNRAP. V lost 0 bases and J 4 bases, leaving 17 bases between the germline ends. This CDR3 is built from 17 residues. The chain's CDR3 is CASGLVLGRSSPDTQYF. The CDR3 DNA is TGTGCTAGTGGTTTGGTACTAGGTCGATCCAGCCCAGATACGCAGTATTTT.

J is TRBJ2-3 and V is TRBV14; tentatively, D is TRBD1 (5 bases). Germline lookup yields CDR1 SGHDN and CDR2 FVKESK. This CDR3 region has 16 residues. The V end lost 0 bases, the J end lost 6 bases, and 16 bases lay between the germline ends. CDR3 sequence reads: CASSQEGRVRADTQYF. CDR3 DNA: TGTGCCAGCAGCCAAGAGGGCAGGGTTCGCGCGGATACGCAGTATTTT. Using reference TRBV14 and TRBJ2-3 for the parts outside the CDR3, the full variable domain is EAGVTQFPSHSVIEKGQTVTLRCDPISGHDNLYWYRRVMGKEIKFLLHFVKESKQDESGMPNNRFLAERTGGTYSTLKVQPAELEDSGVYFCASSQEGRVRADTQYFGPGTRLTVL.

The CDR3 DNA reads as TGTGCCAGCAGTTCATCCTCAGGGGCGAGAACTGAAGCTTTCTTT. It translates to CASSSSSGARTEAFF. This chain connects TRBV28 to TRBJ1-1; maybe TRBD1 (6 bases). There are 15 residues in the CDR3. Germline V gene lookup returns CDR1 MDHEN and CDR2 SYDVKM. Trimming took 4 bases from V and 5 from J, leaving 17 bases between them. The full variable domain, in which reference TRBV28 and TRBJ1-1 provide the parts outside the CDR3, is DVKVTQSSRYLVKRTGEKVFLECVQDMDHENMFWYRQDPGLGLRLIYFSYDVKMKEKGDIPEGYSVSREKKERFSLILESASTNQTSMYLCASSSSSGARTEAFFGQGTRLTVV.

This clone was seen more than once but under ten times. The gene calls are TRBV7-2 and TRBJ1-2, with a weak D call TRBD1 (6 bases). V gave up 5 bases and J gave up 4 bases, with 17 bases separating them. CDR3 size: 15 residues. Per the germline V gene, CDR1 is SGHTA and CDR2 is FQGNSA. The CDR3 DNA reads TGTGCCAGCAGCCTGCGTGAGGGGGGCGGCTATGGCTACACCTTC. Amino acids: CASSLREGGGYGYTF.

The chain employs TRBV7-2 and TRBJ1-1; maybe TRBD1 (6 bases). The germline V gene has CDR1 SGHTA and CDR2 FQGNSA. The V end was cut by 2 bases, the J end by 0 bases, with 16 bases between. The CDR3 covers 17 residues. In DNA form, the CDR3 reads TGTGCCAGCAGCTTAAACCCCAGGGGATTAATGAACACTGAAGCTTTCTTT. Amino acids: CASSLNPRGLMNTEAFF. The whole variable domain, filled in from reference TRBV7-2 and TRBJ1-1, reads GAGVSQSPSNKVTEKGKDVELRCDPISGHTALYWYRQSLGQGLEFLIYFQGNSAPDKSGLPSDRFSAERTGGSVSTLTIQRTQQEDSAVYLCASSLNPRGLMNTEAFFGQGTRLTVV.

The chain recombines TRBV10-3 with TRBJ1-5, with D possibly matching TRBD1 (5 bases). The CDR3 runs to 15 residues. The V end lost 3 bases, the J end lost 5 bases, and 14 bases lay between the germline ends. Germline V gene data show CDR1 as ENHRY and CDR2 as SYGVKD. CDR3: CAISEGTSPDQPQHF. The CDR3 bases are TGTGCCATCAGTGAAGGGACCTCCCCTGATCAGCCCCAGCATTTT.

CDR3 amino acids: CASSGGQQETQYF. The CDR3 DNA reads as TGTGCCAGCAGCGGGGGACAGCAAGAGACCCAGTACTTC. V is TRBV7-9 and J is TRBJ2-5, with TRBD1 matching over 7 bases. Germline trimming cut 5 bases from V and 2 bases from J; bases unmatched to any gene: 2. Germline V lookup: CDR1 SEHNR, CDR2 FQNEAQ (reference sequence). This CDR3 has 13 amino acids.

The chain has TRBV19 and TRBJ2-1, with TRBD2 matching 10 bases. Per germline, CDR1 LNHDA and CDR2 SQIVND (reference sequence). After removal of 3 bases from V and 8 bases from J, the junction contained 10 bases not matched to a gene. The CDR3 covers 16 residues. The CDR3 loop is CASSILAGEPLDEQFF. CDR3 nucleotide sequence: TGTGCCAGTAGTATTCTAGCGGGGGAGCCTTTGGATGAGCAGTTCTTC.

The rearrangement joins TRBV5-4 to TRBJ1-3, with a possible D match to TRBD1 (5 bases). The germline V and J ends were trimmed by 0 bases and 4 bases, with 8 bases remaining between them. The CDR3 is 14 residues long. The germline gives CDR1 SGHNT, CDR2 YYREEE (reference sequence). The CDR3 DNA is TGTGCCAGCAGCTTGGGGGGGTTCGGAAACACCATATATTTT. Its protein product is CASSLGGFGNTIYF. Drawing the rest from reference TRBV5-4 and TRBJ1-3, the complete variable domain is ETGVTQSPTHLIKTRGQQVTLRCSSQSGHNTVSWYQQALGQGPQFIFQYYREEENGRGNFPPRFSGLQFPNYSSELNVNALELDDSALYLCASSLGGFGNTIYFGEGSWLTVV.

The chain recombines TRBV19 with TRBJ2-2, with D possibly being TRBD2 (5 bases). V lost 3 bases and J 7 bases, leaving 15 bases between the germline ends. From germline, CDR1 is LNHDA and CDR2 SQIVND (reference sequence). CDR3 length: 15 residues. Here the CDR3 DNA reads TGTGCCAGTAGTATTATTCTAGTGGGGAGCGGGGAGCTGTTTTTT. This gives the protein CASSIILVGSGELFF.

This chain links TRBV29-1 with TRBJ1-6; no reliable D call. The CDR3 is 12 residues long. Germline loops: CDR1 SQVTM, CDR2 ANQGSEA. Trimming took off 8 bases at V and 10 bases at J, with 15 bases between the two ends. Here the CDR3 reads CSLPPGKSPLHF. CDR3 sequence (DNA): TGCAGCTTGCCCCCGGGGAAATCACCCCTCCACTTT.

The V gene is TRBV5-1, the J gene TRBJ1-2; D unresolved. CDR1 SGHRS and CDR2 YFSETQ come from the germline V gene. Trimming shortened V by 0 bases and J by 4 bases, and 19 bases separated the two germline ends. This CDR3 has 17 amino acids. CDR3 coding DNA: TGCGCCAGCAGCTTGGACAGTAGAGTAACAGTCGGCTATGGCTACACCTTC. Its protein is CASSLDSRVTVGYGYTF.